Presented here are 5 T cell receptor beta chains from one specimen sequenced in a study of blood T cells in healthy people across ages. With a J-beta primer mix and a sample-barcoded 5' primer, a second PCR ran about 7 to 12 cycles. MiXCR, applied by TCRdb to the 5' RACE reads, yields one record per CDR3 protein. The table records around 800,000 distinct CDR3 sequences, more than 25% of them present only once. In addition, the sample was reused for a study of T cells of mothers and their children.

Sequenced input: blood. All receptors derive from a boy aged 5-17 years in good health.

The chain links TRBV6-1 to TRBJ2-1; D is ambiguous. The J call may be faulty, since TRBJ2-5 better matches the DNA end. The CDR3 extends over 14 amino acids. CDR1 and CDR2 (germline): MNHNS, SASEGT. The CDR3 spells CASNFFSLQETQYF. The DNA of the CDR3 is TGTGCCAGCAACTTTTTTTCCCTCCAAGAGACCCAGTACTTC.

The J gene is TRBJ2-1, the V gene TRBV20-1; 9 positions agree with TRBD1. The V gene end was trimmed by 5 bases and the J gene end by 3 bases; junction bases not matched to a gene: 5. Germline CDR1 reads DFQATT; CDR2 reads SNEGSKA (reference sequence). This CDR3 contains 14 residues. CDR3 sequence reads: CSAPGQGFYNEQFF. CDR3 nucleotides: TGCAGTGCTCCGGGACAGGGATTCTACAATGAGCAGTTCTTC.

This clonotype has more than one count but fewer than ten. This chain connects TRBV10-1 to TRBJ2-7; D gene ambiguous. Germline V lookup: CDR1 WNHNN, CDR2 SYGVQD (reference sequence). CDR3 length: 14 amino acids. The V and J ends lost 0 bases and 6 bases respectively, with 12 bases between them. This chain's CDR3 is CASSESSVLLEQYF. The CDR3, as DNA: TGCGCCAGCAGTGAGTCGAGCGTCCTCCTCGAGCAGTACTTC.

This chain uses TRBV12-3 or TRBV12-4 with TRBJ2-4; D remains unclear. This CDR3 has 16 residues. Trimming shortened V by 6 bases and J by 2 bases, and 17 bases separated the two germline ends. In nucleotides, the CDR3 is TGTGCCAGCAGCCCTCGTTCAGGCCCTTCCAAAAACATTCAGTACTTC. It translates to CASSPRSGPSKNIQYF.

This clonotype was seen a handful of times. V gene TRBV29-1 combines with J gene TRBJ1-2; no clear D gene. Germline values: CDR1 SQVTM, CDR2 ANQGSEA. V lost 1 base, J lost 6 bases, and 9 bases lay in between. The CDR3 spans 12 residues. The CDR3 bases are TGCAGCGTTGAAGGTGGGCTAAATGGCTACACCTTC. Translation: CSVEGGLNGYTF.